This TCR beta chain was captured in a study of T cells in Graves' hyperthyroidism and ophthalmopathy. Overall study: Peripheral blood samples were taken at initial diagnosis, prior to any treatment. Study results and limitations: Most expanded thyroid clonotypes above 0.001 recurred in blood.

It was RNA transcripts that yielded the amplified TCR beta CDR3 regions. The TCR CDR3 first-round RT-PCR relied on the HTBI primer set. TCRdb redid the calling of the multiplex PCR reads with MiXCR, one entry per CDR3 protein. In the table there are some 460,000 distinct CDR3 sequences, around a sixth of which are singletons. Patients aged 18 to 65 had newly diagnosed hyperthyroidism that had lasted under 2 months. The PBMCs had their origin in around 9.1 ml of fresh peripheral blood. A word on this clonotype: Its antigen is unidentified. At one end, the junction sequence differs from germline, possibly due to a read error.

The TCR was taken from a woman aged 18-29 years with Graves' hyperthyroidism. Sequencing used blood.

The CDR3 region is CASSQEGQGREKLFF. CDR3 DNA sequence: TGCGCCAGCAGCCAAGAGGGACAGGGGCGTGAAAAACTGTTTTTT. The V and J genes are TRBV11-2 and TRBJ1-4, with 10 bases identical to TRBD1. The CDR3 is 15 amino acids. Germline lookup yields CDR1 SGHAT and CDR2 FQNNGV. The entire variable domain, with the rest obtained from reference TRBV11-2 and TRBJ1-4, is as follows: EAGVAQSPRYKIIEKRQSVAFWCNPISGHATLYWYQQILGQGPKLLIQFQNNGVVDDSQLPKDRFSAERLKGVDSTLKIQPAKLEDSAVYLCASSQEGQGREKLFFGSGTQLSVL.